Sequencing of this T cell receptor (beta chain) was carried out in a study of T cell repertoires in cytomegalovirus infection. Across the study: CMV epitopes that were recently identified and HLA-C-restricted were used alongside well-studied HLA-B-restricted ones. Both a matching HLA type and CMV infection were indicated by public TCR beta signatures. Whole-study findings and limits: HLA-C-restricted CMV clonotypes gave the most frequent clonotype in two of eight donors. The study identified carriers of CMV plus the relevant HLA from cumulative public TCR beta family frequency.

Ten or more counts support this clonotype. No antigen is known for it. TCRdb reprocessed the reads via MiXCR and lists one record per CDR3 protein. The sample gives about 89,000 distinct CDR3 sequences, about 29% of which show up once; approximately 75% is in the top ten. V was cut by 2 bases and J by 7 bases, with 12 bases left in between. CDR1 SGHTA and CDR2 FQGTGA come from the germline V gene. The CDR3 has 14 residues. The TCR sequence derives from a human donor in good health (CMV status not recorded). Some clones in this sample may be carry-over from other donors' samples. The rearrangement joins TRBV7-3 to TRBJ2-1, with D tentatively TRBD2 (5 bases). The sequencing used CD8+ T cells from cultured PBMCs, collected from culture after CMV antigen stimulation. CDR3 sequence (DNA): TGTGCCAGCAGCTTATTGGGCTCGGGGAATGAGCAGTTCTTC. This encodes CASSLLGSGNEQFF.